This record covers a single TCR beta chain. The antigen remains unidentified. The sample originates from a study of shared clonotypes between healthy human individuals. Whole-study results and caveats: Represented genetic and exposure-history diversity was restricted by having few donors.

Sequenced by immunoSEQ multiplex PCR; TCRdb stores in-frame clones only, minus some. The table lists 80,000 to 100,000 clones, 68% of them singletons, with roughly 52% in the top ten. The V and J ends lost 0 bases and 5 bases, in that order; junction bases with no gene match: 5. Germline values: CDR1 GTSNPN, CDR2 SVGIG (reference sequence). The CDR3 loop spans 15 amino acids. The chain recombines TRBV30 with TRBJ2-1, with 9 bases identical to TRBD2. The sample consisted of memory CD8+ T cells sorted from blood. Subset reported: CD45RO+ cells pooled with CCR7-negative TemRA cells. The TCR sequence derives from a man between 25 and 39 years old in good health. Here the CDR3 reads CAWSVSSGINNEQFF. Written as DNA, the CDR3 is TGTGCCTGGAGTGTATCTAGCGGGATCAACAATGAGCAGTTCTTC.